One sample yielded the 25 T cell receptor beta chains listed below, sequenced in a study of Ad26.COV2.S vaccination and SARS-CoV-2 variants. Noted treatment: some 20 received Ad26.COV2.S at low or high dose, single or two shots; roughly 5 received placebo; per-sample allocation not given. Samples came from day 63 after the first vaccine or placebo injection. The data were produced by immunoSEQ multiplex PCR, yet TCRdb's version contains in-frame clones alone and is incomplete. The repertoire holds hundreds of thousands of clones, with around 87% as singletons. Material: peripheral blood, obtained in a trial of Ad26.COV2.S vaccine versus placebo. The receptor source for this set is a person between 18 and 65 years old who received the Ad26.COV2.S COVID-19 vaccine or a placebo.

V is TRBV19 and J is TRBJ2-1, with 9 bases aligning to TRBD2. This CDR3 comprises 17 residues. J was trimmed by 6 bases and V by 4 bases; bases with no gene match: 13. Germline values: CDR1 LNHDA, CDR2 SQIVND (reference sequence). CDR3 amino acids: CASSSPAGGRTLNEQFF. The CDR3, as DNA: TGTGCCAGTAGTAGTCCAGCGGGGGGACGAACGCTCAATGAGCAGTTCTTC. Filled out from reference TRBV19 and TRBJ2-1, the complete variable domain reads DGGITQSPKYLFRKEGQNVTLSCEQNLNHDAMYWYRQDPGQGLRLIYYSQIVNDFQKGDIAEGYSVSREKKESFPLTVTSAQKNPTAFYLCASSSPAGGRTLNEQFFGPGTRLTVL.

The CDR3 nucleotides read TGTGCCAGCAGCCAAGGGTGGGGACAGAGCTCCTACGAGCAGTACTTC. This codes for CASSQGWGQSSYEQYF. V and J are TRBV3-1 (or the pseudogene TRBV3-2) and TRBJ2-7; TRBD1 agrees at 7 bases. The V gene's germline CDR1 is LGHDT and CDR2 YNNKEL (reference sequence). V was clipped by 1 base and J by 0 bases; unmatched bases: 6. This CDR3 spans 16 amino acids.

This clone was seen a handful of times. The chain joins TRBV4-1 to TRBJ2-7; 7 bases line up with TRBD2. The ends lost 0 bases at V and 2 bases at J; junction bases unmatched: 7. Per germline, CDR1 MGHRA and CDR2 YSYEKL. This CDR3 is 16 amino acids long. CDR3 loop: CASSQDPSGYTYEQYF. DNA of the CDR3: TGCGCCAGCAGCCAAGACCCTAGCGGATACACCTACGAGCAGTACTTC.

In this sample, this clone turned up once. The CDR3 DNA is TGTGCCAGCAGTTTTGACCGTAATGAAAAACTGTTTTTT. Translation gives CASSFDRNEKLFF. The genes are TRBV27 and TRBJ1-4; D gene unclear. CDR3 length: 13 amino acids. In germline, CDR1 is MNHEY, CDR2 SMNVEV (reference sequence). Trimming cost V 3 bases and J 4 bases, with 6 bases left between them.

The chain carries TRBV3-1 (or the pseudogene TRBV3-2) and TRBJ2-1; weak D call: TRBD2 (6 bases). V was shortened by 0 bases and J by 15 bases, with 9 bases between the two germline ends. CDR3 length: 11 residues. Germline V gene data show CDR1 as LGHDT and CDR2 as YNNKEL (reference sequence). CDR3 sequence reads: CASSQEEGPFF. CDR3 sequence (DNA): TGTGCCAGCAGCCAAGAGGAGGGTCCGTTCTTC.

This clone showed up just once. J is TRBJ2-3 and V is TRBV2; D possibly corresponds to TRBD2 (6 bases). This CDR3 region has 15 residues. Germline V gene sequence: CDR1 SNHLY, CDR2 FYNNEI. Trimming removed 4 bases at V and 4 bases at J, with 15 bases between. CDR3 amino acids: CASSVSSTGADTQYF. Here the CDR3 DNA reads TGTGCCAGCAGTGTGTCTAGCACGGGGGCAGATACGCAGTATTTT.

This chain uses TRBV25-1 with TRBJ1-6; 11 bases map to TRBD1. Trimming took 4 bases from V and 6 from J; bases not matched to a gene: 2. CDR1 and CDR2 (germline): MGHDK, SYGVNS. The CDR3 extends over 15 amino acids. The chain's CDR3 is CASSVGTGGNSPLHF. The CDR3 DNA reads TGTGCCAGCAGTGTCGGGACAGGGGGTAATTCACCCCTCCACTTT.

The gene calls are TRBV6-5 and TRBJ1-2; tentative D call: TRBD1 (6 bases). The CDR3 sequence is 13 residues long. The V gene's germline CDR1 is MNHEY and CDR2 SVGAGI. V was shortened by 7 bases and J by 7 bases, with 16 bases between the two germline ends. Written as DNA, the CDR3 is TGTGCCAGCAACAGCGGGCAGGGGTTTGGCTACACCTTC. Protein product: CASNSGQGFGYTF.

The V and J genes are TRBV6-2 or TRBV6-3 and TRBJ1-5; 10 positions agree with TRBD1. V shed 4 bases and J 3 bases; nucleotides not matched to a gene: 15. This CDR3 comprises 19 residues. Germline V gene lookup returns CDR1 MNHEY and CDR2 SVGEGT. DNA of the CDR3: TGTGCCAGCAGTTCCCCGCGGGACAGGGGAATCTTGGTCAATCAGCCCCAGCATTTT. Residues: CASSSPRDRGILVNQPQHF.

The J gene is TRBJ1-2, the V gene TRBV2, with 9 nucleotides matching TRBD1. Trimming cost V 1 base and J 1 base; bases outside gene matches: 4. The CDR3 extends over 16 amino acids. Per the germline V gene, CDR1 is SNHLY and CDR2 is FYNNEI. CDR3 coding DNA: TGTGCCAGCAGTGAAGGGACAGGGGATTTTAACTATGGCTACACCTTC. This codes for CASSEGTGDFNYGYTF.

The genes are TRBV5-1 and TRBJ2-6; D unclear. Looked up from germline, CDR1 is SGHRS and CDR2 is YFSETQ. V was shortened by 0 bases and J by 1 base, with 8 bases between the two germline ends. CDR3 size: 16 residues. CDR3 loop: CASSLVVGSGANVLTF. Here the CDR3 DNA reads TGCGCCAGCAGCTTGGTGGTGGGGTCTGGGGCCAACGTCCTGACTTTC.

This chain connects TRBV7-8 to TRBJ2-3; 8 nucleotides line up with TRBD2. Germline trimming cut 5 bases from V and 1 base from J; bases unmatched to any gene: 8. In germline, CDR1 is SGHVS, CDR2 FQNEAQ. The CDR3 extends over 16 amino acids. CDR3 amino acids: CASSRASGGGTDTQYF. CDR3 sequence (DNA): TGTGCCAGCAGCCGAGCGAGCGGGGGAGGCACAGATACGCAGTATTTT.

The chain uses TRBV27 and TRBJ2-7; D gene unclear. CDR1 is MNHEY, CDR2 SMNVEV, per germline (reference sequence). V was trimmed by 5 bases and J by 0 bases, leaving 8 bases between them. This CDR3 is built from 13 residues. The CDR3 reads CASSDIGSYEQYF. Here the CDR3 DNA reads TGTGCCAGCAGTGACATTGGCTCCTACGAGCAGTACTTC.

The V call is TRBV5-1, the J call TRBJ2-3; no reliable D call. CDR1 and CDR2 from the germline V gene are SGHRS and YFSETQ. The CDR3 totals 12 residues. Trimming shortened V by 3 bases and J by 3 bases, and 5 bases separated the two germline ends. CDR3 sequence (DNA): TGCGCCAGCAGCTCTCCGACAGATACGCAGTATTTT. Translation gives CASSSPTDTQYF.

The rearrangement uses TRBV7-2 and TRBJ2-1; no clear D. This CDR3 region has 15 residues. V lost 1 base and J lost 3, with 10 bases in between. Germline V lookup: CDR1 SGHTA, CDR2 FQGNSA. The CDR3 nucleotides read TGTGCCAGCAGCTTAGATAATATTATCTACAATGAGCAGTTCTTC. Its translation: CASSLDNIIYNEQFF.

This clone was seen only a few times. V usage is TRBV5-1 and J usage is TRBJ2-7; 12 nucleotides match TRBD2. CDR1 is SGHRS and CDR2 is YFSETQ in the germline V gene. V lost 4 bases, J lost 0 bases, and 11 bases stayed unmatched. The CDR3 contains 18 residues. The CDR3 nucleotides are TGCGCCAGCAGCGCCTCCATACTAGCGGGGGGCCACTCCTACGAGCAGTACTTC. Translated: CASSASILAGGHSYEQYF.

The chain links TRBV4-1 to TRBJ2-7; tentatively, D is TRBD1 or TRBD2 (5 bases each). Germline lookup yields CDR1 MGHRA and CDR2 YSYEKL. CDR3 length: 16 amino acids. V gave up 0 bases and J gave up 7 bases, with 19 bases separating them. CDR3 bases: TGCGCCAGCAGCCAAGATCAGGGCAGGGAGAGCATTGAGCAGTACTTC. Encoded protein: CASSQDQGRESIEQYF.

The chain uses TRBV19 and TRBJ1-2, with D perhaps TRBD1 (5 bases). Trimming removed 5 bases from V and 8 bases from J, with 15 bases in between. The CDR3 runs to 13 residues. CDR1 is LNHDA and CDR2 is SQIVND in the germline V gene (reference sequence). CDR3 DNA: TGTGCCAGTAGTTTCCGGGACCAGGGAGGCTACACCTTC. It yields the protein CASSFRDQGGYTF.

The CDR3, as DNA: TGTGCCTGGCTCGGGGGCTACTCGAACACTGAAGCTTTCTTT. It codes for CAWLGGYSNTEAFF. The rearrangement uses TRBV30 and TRBJ1-1, with D possibly being TRBD1 (6 bases). Germline values: CDR1 GTSNPN, CDR2 SVGIG (reference sequence). Trimming pared 5 bases from V and 1 base from J, leaving 14 bases between. CDR3 size: 14 residues.

Points on this clone: Other DNA sequences in this specimen translate into the identical CDR3. CDR3 bases: TGTGCCAGCAGCTTGGGGCAGAATAGCAATCAGCCCCAGCATTTT. Translating it yields CASSLGQNSNQPQHF. The V call is TRBV5-8, the J call TRBJ1-5; no firm D call. This CDR3 contains 15 residues. The germline CDR1 and CDR2 sequences are SGHTS and YDEGEE. Trimming took 0 bases from V and 0 from J, leaving 7 bases between them.

This clone was seen just once. V is TRBV20-1 and J is TRBJ2-3; D not certain. Trimming removed 3 bases from V and 0 bases from J, with 7 bases in between. Germline CDR1 reads DFQATT; CDR2 reads SNEGSKA (reference sequence). This CDR3 contains 13 residues. CDR3 sequence reads: CSASEHSTDTQYF. DNA of the CDR3: TGCAGTGCTAGTGAACACAGCACAGATACGCAGTATTTT.

The chain combines TRBV4-1 with TRBJ1-1, with unresolved D. Trimming pared 0 bases from V and 1 base from J, leaving 15 bases between. Per the germline V gene, CDR1 is MGHRA and CDR2 is YSYEKL. This CDR3 has 17 amino acids. The CDR3 DNA follows: TGCGCCAGCAGCCAAGATTTCCGGTATCCACAGAACACTGAAGCTTTCTTT. Residues: CASSQDFRYPQNTEAFF.

The chain is built from TRBV4-1 and TRBJ1-3; TRBD1 agrees at 8 bases. J gave up 0 bases and V 0 bases, and 7 bases lay outside the gene matches. The length of the CDR3 is 18 residues. Per the germline V gene, CDR1 is MGHRA and CDR2 is YSYEKL. The CDR3 spells CASSQDGTGGSSGNTIYF. The CDR3 nucleotides are TGCGCCAGCAGCCAAGACGGAACAGGGGGGAGCTCTGGAAACACCATATATTTT.

The chain carries TRBV6-4 and TRBJ1-2; TRBD1 might be the D (6 bases). Germline loops: CDR1 MRHNA, CDR2 SNTAGT. The length of the CDR3 is 17 residues. V was cut by 2 bases and J by 0 bases, with 16 bases left in between. In DNA form, the CDR3 reads TGTGCCAGCAGTGACCTCCCCCTACAGGGATCTAACTATGGCTACACCTTC. This sequence encodes CASSDLPLQGSNYGYTF.

The CDR3 loop is CASSPRDYNQPQHF. CDR3 coding DNA: TGTGCCAGCAGTCCCCGGGATTATAATCAGCCCCAGCATTTT. The gene calls are TRBV6-2 or TRBV6-3 and TRBJ1-5; D is unresolved. CDR3 length equals 14 residues. The V gene lost 5 bases and the J gene lost 4 bases, with 12 bases spanning the gap. Germline CDR1 reads MNHEY; CDR2 reads SVGEGT.